This T cell receptor (beta chain) was recovered during a study of a mutant IDH1 vaccine in newly diagnosed glioma. Background on the study: Beginning 4-6 weeks after radiotherapy alone, or with temozolomide cycles, vaccination took place. The timing of visit V12 was week 35, and that of visit V13 was week 47. Study conclusions and caveats: Whatever changes occurred in top peripheral T cell clonotypes seemed unrelated to pseudoprogression.

Generated by immunoSEQ multiplex PCR, the TCRdb table keeps only in-frame clones and is missing some. This table has fewer than 95,000 clones, more than 80% appearing once. Comment on this clone: Its antigen is undetermined.

Trimming took 5 bases from V and 3 from J; bases not matched to a gene: 3. Germline V gene lookup returns CDR1 SGHTA and CDR2 FQGNSA. The CDR3 has 14 residues. Time point described: week 47, end of study. Doses consisted of 300 ug of mutant IDH1 20-mer peptide each, paired with topical imiquimod. Eight vaccine doses were administered to patients at weeks 1, 3, 5, 7, 11, 15, 19 and 23. The source material was PBMCs, sampled from a glioma patient whose treatment included an IDH1 peptide vaccine. This sequence originates from a man between 40 and 49 years old with glioma. V and J are TRBV7-2 and TRBJ1-4, with 7 bases matching TRBD1. CDR3 coding DNA: TGTGCCAGCAGCCGGACAGGCCCTAATGAAAAACTGTTTTTT. Residues: CASSRTGPNEKLFF. Drawing the rest from reference TRBV7-2 and TRBJ1-4, the complete variable domain is GAGVSQSPSNKVTEKGKDVELRCDPISGHTALYWYRQSLGQGLEFLIYFQGNSAPDKSGLPSDRFSAERTGGSVSTLTIQRTQQEDSAVYLCASSRTGPNEKLFFGSGTQLSVL.